This is a list of T cell receptor beta chains from one sample in a study of patients and donors after allogeneic stem cell transplantation. TCRdb redid the calling of the RT-PCR reads with MiXCR, one entry per CDR3 protein. This sample yields about 960,000 distinct CDR3 sequences, of which roughly 18% are seen a single time; around 6% belongs to the top ten. Sequencing input: blood, either unsorted or a sorted T cell fraction (not recorded which). The receptors derive from a human donor who was either an allogeneic HSCT recipient or a stem cell or donor lymphocyte infusion donor (not recorded which). It is not recorded whose cells these are; they may come from a transplant donor. Each CDR3 is given with its conserved first and last residue. Fields, in order: V gene, clone size, D gene, J gene, CDR3 DNA, CDR3 protein. A D gene is named only where the DNA matches it firmly. The size field is filled for only some rows; it gives once, few, many or a size class.

V gene: TRBV10-3
clone size: many
D gene: .
J gene: TRBJ2-5
CDR3 DNA: TGTGCCAGCAGCTTGGAAGCAGAGACCCAGTACTTC
CDR3 protein: CASSLEAETQYF

V gene: TRBV30
clone size: .
D gene: .
J gene: TRBJ2-5
CDR3 DNA: TGTGCCTGGACAGGGGTGGAGACCCAGTACTTC
CDR3 protein: CAWTGVETQYF

V gene: TRBV20-1
clone size: .
D gene: .
J gene: TRBJ2-7
CDR3 DNA: TGCAGTGCTAGAGAAGGGGCTCTCCCCTCCTACGAGCAGTACTTC
CDR3 protein: CSAREGALPSYEQYF

V gene: TRBV4-2
clone size: .
D gene: .
J gene: TRBJ2-5
CDR3 DNA: TGTGCCAGCAGCCAGCAACCCGGGAAGGAGACCCAGTACTTC
CDR3 protein: CASSQQPGKETQYF

V gene: TRBV20-1
clone size: many
D gene: TRBD1
J gene: TRBJ1-1
CDR3 DNA: TGCAGTGCTAGAGAAGGGACAGGGAACACTGAAGCTTTCTTT
CDR3 protein: CSAREGTGNTEAFF

V gene: TRBV7-2
clone size: many
D gene: .
J gene: TRBJ2-7
CDR3 DNA: TGTGCCAGCAGCTTAGATACGAACACCTACGAGCAGTACTTC
CDR3 protein: CASSLDTNTYEQYF

V gene: TRBV9
clone size: few
D gene: .
J gene: TRBJ2-1
CDR3 DNA: TGTGCCAGCAGCCCCACCAGGATATCAGGAGTCTACAATGAGCAGTTCTTC
CDR3 protein: CASSPTRISGVYNEQFF

V gene: TRBV7-2
clone size: few
D gene: TRBD2
J gene: TRBJ2-3
CDR3 DNA: TGTGCCAGCAGCACCCTCCTAGCGGGGGGACGGGATACGCAGTATTTT
CDR3 protein: CASSTLLAGGRDTQYF

V gene: TRBV27
clone size: few
D gene: .
J gene: TRBJ2-1
CDR3 DNA: TGTGCCAGCAGTTTGATACAGGGAGTTTACAATGAGCAGTTCTTC
CDR3 protein: CASSLIQGVYNEQFF

V gene: TRBV6-2/TRBV6-3
clone size: .
D gene: .
J gene: TRBJ2-3
CDR3 DNA: TGTGCCAGCAGGAAGCCTGGGAGAGCAGATACGCAGTATTTT
CDR3 protein: CASRKPGRADTQYF

V gene: TRBV6-6
clone size: few
D gene: .
J gene: TRBJ1-6
CDR3 DNA: TGTGCCAGCAGTTACTCGTCGTCACCCCTCCACTTT
CDR3 protein: CASSYSSSPLHF

V gene: TRBV10-3
clone size: few
D gene: .
J gene: TRBJ2-5
CDR3 DNA: TGTGCCATCAGTGAGTCAAGAGGGTCCCAAGAGACCCAGTACTTC
CDR3 protein: CAISESRGSQETQYF

V gene: TRBV7-8
clone size: .
D gene: .
J gene: TRBJ2-7
CDR3 DNA: TGTGCCAGCATCGGGGATCTTATCCCCTACGAGCAGTACTTC
CDR3 protein: CASIGDLIPYEQYF

V gene: TRBV30
clone size: .
D gene: TRBD1
J gene: TRBJ2-3
CDR3 DNA: TGTGCCTGGAGTGATCCGGGACAGGGGTCAACAGATACGCAGTATTTT
CDR3 protein: CAWSDPGQGSTDTQYF

V gene: TRBV27
clone size: few
D gene: .
J gene: TRBJ2-1
CDR3 DNA: TGTGCCAGCAGTAACCGGGGTGGATACAATGAGCAGTTCTTC
CDR3 protein: CASSNRGGYNEQFF

V gene: TRBV15
clone size: .
D gene: .
J gene: TRBJ2-7
CDR3 DNA: TGTGCCACCAGCAGAGGAACCGTAGGGACCTACGAGCAGTACTTC
CDR3 protein: CATSRGTVGTYEQYF

V gene: TRBV12-3/TRBV12-4
clone size: few
D gene: .
J gene: TRBJ2-2
CDR3 DNA: TGTGCCAGCAAAAACCGTAGCAAGAAGAACACCGGGGAGCTGTTTTTT
CDR3 protein: CASKNRSKKNTGELFF

V gene: TRBV29-1
clone size: .
D gene: .
J gene: TRBJ1-4
CDR3 DNA: TGCAGCGTTAGCGGATTGGGCGGGGCAACTAATGAAAAACTGTTTTTT
CDR3 protein: CSVSGLGGATNEKLFF

V gene: TRBV7-8
clone size: few
D gene: .
J gene: TRBJ1-5
CDR3 DNA: TGTGCCAGCACCCTACGGGGTAGCAGTCAGCCCCAGCATTTT
CDR3 protein: CASTLRGSSQPQHF

V gene: TRBV20-1
clone size: .
D gene: .
J gene: TRBJ1-6
CDR3 DNA: TGCAGTGCTAGAGTAGGGGGAGAGGGCGCCAGTTCACCCCTCCACTTT
CDR3 protein: CSARVGGEGASSPLHF

V gene: TRBV9
clone size: .
D gene: TRBD1
J gene: TRBJ1-2
CDR3 DNA: TGTGCCAGCAGCGCCCGTACAACAGGGGGGAGAGGCTACACCTTC
CDR3 protein: CASSARTTGGRGYTF

V gene: TRBV6-5
clone size: .
D gene: .
J gene: TRBJ1-2
CDR3 DNA: TGTGCCAGCAGTTACAGAGACAGAAGATATGGCTACACCTTC
CDR3 protein: CASSYRDRRYGYTF

V gene: TRBV24-1
clone size: .
D gene: TRBD1
J gene: TRBJ1-2
CDR3 DNA: TGTGCCACCAGTAGAACAGGGGATTTCTATGGCTACACCTTC
CDR3 protein: CATSRTGDFYGYTF

V gene: TRBV4-3
clone size: .
D gene: .
J gene: TRBJ2-2
CDR3 DNA: TGCGCCAGCAGCCAAGACGCAGGGTTTGCCGGGGAGCTGTTTTTT
CDR3 protein: CASSQDAGFAGELFF

V gene: TRBV12-3/TRBV12-4
clone size: many
D gene: .
J gene: TRBJ1-6
CDR3 DNA: TGTGCCAGCAGAGAACAGGGAATATATAATTCACCCCTCCACTTT
CDR3 protein: CASREQGIYNSPLHF

V gene: TRBV9
clone size: many
D gene: .
J gene: TRBJ2-2
CDR3 DNA: TGTGCCAGCAGCGTGGCAGGTGACACCGGGGAGCTGTTTTTT
CDR3 protein: CASSVAGDTGELFF

V gene: TRBV30
clone size: .
D gene: TRBD1
J gene: TRBJ1-2
CDR3 DNA: TGTGCCTGGAGTGTACTACAGGGGGTCGGTGGCTACACCTTC
CDR3 protein: CAWSVLQGVGGYTF

V gene: TRBV29-1
clone size: few
D gene: TRBD2
J gene: TRBJ2-1
CDR3 DNA: TGCAGCGCTACCACCGGGACTAGCGGTTACAATGAGCAGTTCTTC
CDR3 protein: CSATTGTSGYNEQFF

V gene: TRBV6-2/TRBV6-3
clone size: few
D gene: .
J gene: TRBJ1-1
CDR3 DNA: TGTGCCAGCAGTGCTAAAATTGTCATGAACACTGAAGCTTTCTTT
CDR3 protein: CASSAKIVMNTEAFF